The table lists the clone carrying this T cell receptor (beta chain) with a few counts. TCRdb reprocessed the 5' RACE reads with MiXCR, giving one entry per CDR3 protein. Among tens of thousands of distinct CDR3 sequences, roughly 3.9% were seen once, and the ten largest hold about 9%. The data belong to a study of early T cells in non-severe SARS-CoV-2 infection. The receptor's source is an adult who was a healthcare worker with PCR-confirmed SARS-CoV-2 infection or an uninfected control (not recorded which). Material for sequencing was whole blood.

This CDR3 reads CASSFPRVFSSYNEQFF. In DNA form, the CDR3 reads TGTGCCAGCAGTTTTCCGAGGGTTTTCAGCTCCTACAATGAGCAGTTCTTC. The chain recombines TRBV28 with TRBJ2-1; D might be TRBD2 (5 bases). Germline V CDR1 and CDR2: MDHEN, SYDVKM. V lost 3 bases, J lost 0 bases, and 15 bases lay in between. The CDR3 has 17 residues.